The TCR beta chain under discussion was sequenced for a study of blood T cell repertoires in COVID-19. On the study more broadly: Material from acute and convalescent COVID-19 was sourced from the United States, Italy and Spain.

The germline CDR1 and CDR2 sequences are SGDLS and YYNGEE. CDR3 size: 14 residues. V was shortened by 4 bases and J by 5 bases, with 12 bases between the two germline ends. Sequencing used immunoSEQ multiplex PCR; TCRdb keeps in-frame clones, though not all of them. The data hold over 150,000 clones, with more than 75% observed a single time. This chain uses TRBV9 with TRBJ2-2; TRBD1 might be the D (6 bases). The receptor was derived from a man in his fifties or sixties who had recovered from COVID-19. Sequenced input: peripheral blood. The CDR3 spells CASSPRGLTGELFF. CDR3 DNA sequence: TGTGCCAGCAGCCCCAGGGGCCTGACCGGGGAGCTGTTTTTT.